This T cell receptor beta chain stems from a study of cytomegalovirus exposure and HLA in healthy donors. This CDR3 has 14 residues. The V gene lost 4 bases and the J gene lost 7 bases, with 17 bases spanning the gap. In germline, CDR1 is MGHRA, CDR2 YSYEKL. The PCR ran on 60 Vbeta and 13 Jbeta primers. Only in-frame clones appear in the TCRdb table, and some are missing; sequencing was by immunoSEQ multiplex PCR. The sample yields 150,000 or so clones, roughly 80% seen once. Study-wide points: The dataset shows that most TCR sequences were rare, while some public TCRs occurred in many donors. The CMV antigen specificity of a few CMV-associated chains was confirmed through in vitro analysis.

Notes on this clone: Antigen unknown.

The sequence was obtained from a woman aged 40 to 50 in good health and CMV-seronegative. What was sequenced was PBMCs. This chain joins TRBV4-1 and TRBJ2-7, with D possibly matching TRBD2 (6 bases). The CDR3, as DNA: TGCGCCAGCAGCCGCGGGACTGGTCGGTGGGAGCAGTACTTC. Amino acids: CASSRGTGRWEQYF.